A selection of T cell receptor beta chains follows, all from one sample in a study of regulatory T cells in long-lasting Graves disease. MiXCR, run by TCRdb on the multiplex PCR reads, gives a single entry per CDR3 protein. The sample shows about 660,000 distinct CDR3 sequences, 25% to 35% of them seen only once. The material was peripheral blood mononuclear cells (PBMCs), obtained when the disease was refractory, from a patient treated with antithyroid drugs. Source of these receptors: a female donor with Graves disease. The CDR3 runs from the conserved cysteine through the conserved F or W. The D gene is left open where the match is weak. Size is omitted from some rows. Given values are once, few, many or a class for expanded clones.

v_gene	j_gene	abundance	d_gene	CDR3nt	CDR3aa
TRBV2	TRBJ2-3	-	TRBD2	TGTGCCAGCACCAAGCTTAAAGCGGGGGGCACAGATACGCAGTATTTT	CASTKLKAGGTDTQYF
TRBV14	TRBJ1-2	-	-	TGTGCCAGCAGCCAGGTCGACAGAGACGGCTACACCTTC	CASSQVDRDGYTF
TRBV3-1	TRBJ2-7	few	TRBD1	TGTGCCAGCAGCTTACCCAGGACAGGGGGCTACGAGCAGTACTTC	CASSLPRTGGYEQYF
TRBV13	TRBJ1-1	few	-	TGTGCCAGCAGCTTGGAGGGTGAGGAAGCTTTCTTT	CASSLEGEEAFF
TRBV7-9	TRBJ1-1	many	-	TGTGCCAGCAGCTTAGACCAGGGAATCGGCACTGAAGCTTTCTTT	CASSLDQGIGTEAFF
TRBV11-1	TRBJ2-7	many	TRBD2	TGTGCCAGCAGCCCCTCGGCGGGGGCCTACGAGCAGTACTTC	CASSPSAGAYEQYF
TRBV6-2/TRBV6-3	TRBJ1-6	-	-	TGTGCCAGCAGCCGACGGTCAGGTGGAAATTCACCCCTCCACTTT	CASSRRSGGNSPLHF
TRBV28	TRBJ2-5	-	TRBD2	TGTGCCAGCAGTTTAGGCGGGAGCGGGAGAGAGACCCAGTACTTC	CASSLGGSGRETQYF
TRBV15	TRBJ2-5	few	TRBD2	TGTGCCACCACGCTAGCGGCCCAAGAGACCCAGTACTTC	CATTLAAQETQYF
TRBV9	TRBJ2-2	-	-	TGTGCCAGCAGCGCGGGCTCCGGAGTAGCCGGGGAGCTGTTTTTT	CASSAGSGVAGELFF
TRBV2	TRBJ2-1	-	-	TGTGCCAGCACCCAATGGGGCAGATATGATAATGAGCAGTTCTTC	CASTQWGRYDNEQFF